One TCR beta chain is described in this entry. Its antigen remains unidentified. These data come from a study of cytomegalovirus exposure and HLA in healthy donors. This CDR3 is 16 amino acids long. Trimming removed 3 bases at V and 5 bases at J, with 14 bases between. Germline lookup yields CDR1 LGHNA and CDR2 YSLEER. Study results and caveats: Sequencing likely produced, as an artifact, a cluster of highly shared sequence variants. Cytomegalovirus-associated TCR beta chains were listed, numbering some 170.

PCR used 60 Vbeta primers and 13 Jbeta primers. TCRdb's copy holds only in-frame clones and misses some; the assay was immunoSEQ multiplex PCR. The sample has more than 95,000 clones; about 80% are singletons. Sequenced material: PBMCs. The source of this sequence is a woman aged 50 to 60 in good health and CMV-seropositive. V and J are TRBV4-3 and TRBJ1-6; D ambiguous. CDR3 nucleotide sequence: TGCGCCAGCAGCCAGTCCCGTTGGAGTAATAATTCACCCCTCCACTTT. It yields the protein CASSQSRWSNNSPLHF.